Each of the 21 T cell receptor beta chains below was sequenced from the same sample in a study of cytomegalovirus exposure and HLA in healthy donors. PCR amplification relied on 60 Vbeta primers (plus 13 Jbeta primers). Generated by immunoSEQ multiplex PCR, the TCRdb table keeps only in-frame clones and is missing some. The data contain approximately 220,000 clones, over 60% of them seen just once; the ten biggest clones take up less than 2%. Sequences were obtained from PBMCs. The source of these receptors is a male donor in good health and CMV-seronegative.

This clone was observed once. The chain is built from TRBV27 and TRBJ1-1; no clear D gene. This CDR3 comprises 13 residues. In germline, CDR1 is MNHEY, CDR2 SMNVEV (reference sequence). The V and J ends lost 4 bases and 4 bases respectively, with 10 bases between them. CDR3 coding DNA: TGTGCCAGCAGTTGGGAGGGTTTCACTGAAGCTTTCTTT. Encoded protein: CASSWEGFTEAFF.

The rearrangement uses TRBV4-2 and TRBJ1-1; maybe TRBD1 (6 bases). V dropped 0 bases and J dropped 0 bases, with 11 bases sitting between them. The CDR3 has 16 residues. Germline V gene sequence: CDR1 LGHNA, CDR2 YNFKEQ. In DNA form, the CDR3 reads TGTGCCAGCAGCCAAGACAGGGGTTACATGAACACTGAAGCTTTCTTT. It codes for CASSQDRGYMNTEAFF.

The chain is built from TRBV15 and TRBJ2-2; D is unresolved. CDR3 size: 14 residues. The V end lost 1 base, the J end lost 1 base, and 4 bases lay between the germline ends. CDR1 LNHNV and CDR2 YYDKDF come from the germline V gene (reference sequence). This CDR3 is CATSRGGNTGELFF. CDR3 DNA sequence: TGTGCCACCAGCAGAGGAGGGAACACCGGGGAGCTGTTTTTT.

The chain couples TRBV6-4 to TRBJ2-2, with no clear D. Germline CDR1 MRHNA, CDR2 SNTAGT. The CDR3 has 16 amino acids. The V and J ends lost 3 bases and 1 base respectively, with 12 bases between them. The CDR3 nucleotides read TGTGCCAGCAGTGAAGAATCAGAGGAGAACACCGGGGAGCTGTTTTTT. Translating it yields CASSEESEENTGELFF.

This chain uses TRBV14 with TRBJ2-2; possible D gene TRBD1, 6 bases. The V end was cut by 4 bases, the J end by 5 bases, with 11 bases between. Germline V gene lookup returns CDR1 SGHDN and CDR2 FVKESK. The CDR3 runs 14 residues. Here the CDR3 DNA reads TGTGCCAGCAGCCCCCTCGACAGGACCGGGGAGCTGTTTTTT. Amino acids: CASSPLDRTGELFF.

The chain has TRBV2 and TRBJ2-7; possibly TRBD1 for D (5 bases). V lost 4 bases to trimming and J lost 6 bases, with 13 bases between them. This CDR3 spans 13 amino acids. CDR1 and CDR2 from the germline V gene are SNHLY and FYNNEI. CDR3 loop: CASSVGQGGEQYF. CDR3 bases: TGTGCCAGCAGTGTGGGGCAGGGCGGCGAGCAGTACTTC.

The rearrangement joins TRBV27 to TRBJ2-7, with a possible D match to TRBD1 (5 bases). CDR3 length: 14 amino acids. The germline CDR1 and CDR2 sequences are MNHEY and SMNVEV (reference sequence). V shed 1 base and J shed 6 bases, with 13 bases lying between them. The CDR3 here is CASSLFGAYGEQYF. CDR3 DNA: TGTGCCAGCAGTTTATTTGGGGCCTATGGCGAGCAGTACTTC.

The chain has TRBV29-1 and TRBJ1-1, with D tentatively TRBD1 (6 bases). From germline, CDR1 is SQVTM and CDR2 ANQGSEA. The CDR3 runs to 14 residues. V dropped 5 bases and J dropped 0 bases, with 13 bases sitting between them. The CDR3 region is CSVRAGALNTEAFF. The CDR3 nucleotides read TGCAGCGTTCGGGCGGGGGCATTGAACACTGAAGCTTTCTTT.

This clone turned up a few times. The rearrangement uses TRBV2 and TRBJ2-7; 7 positions match TRBD1. Germline assignment: CDR1 SNHLY and CDR2 FYNNEI. This CDR3 is 13 amino acids long. The V gene end was trimmed by 6 bases and the J gene end by 2 bases; junction bases not matched to a gene: 4. CDR3 coding DNA: TGTGCCAGCAGGGACAGGCGTACCTACGAGCAGTACTTC. Amino acids: CASRDRRTYEQYF.

The chain is built from TRBV20-1 and TRBJ2-3; no reliable D call. Trimming pared 3 bases from V and 6 bases from J, leaving 7 bases between. Germline loops: CDR1 DFQATT, CDR2 SNEGSKA (reference sequence). The CDR3 contains 11 residues. The CDR3 is CSASQVDTQYF. CDR3 in DNA: TGCAGTGCTAGCCAGGTCGATACGCAGTATTTT.

This clone came up once. V usage is TRBV6-1 and J usage is TRBJ1-1; D call uncertain. Germline assignment: CDR1 MNHNS and CDR2 SASEGT. This CDR3 has 14 residues. V was trimmed by 1 base and J by 0 bases, leaving 6 bases between them. This CDR3 reads CASSEGSVNTEAFF. For the CDR3, the DNA is TGTGCCAGCAGTGAAGGGTCAGTGAACACTGAAGCTTTCTTT.

This chain links TRBV5-4 with TRBJ1-4, with a possible D match to TRBD1 (5 bases). The V and J ends lost 0 bases and 6 bases respectively, with 12 bases between them. Germline CDR1 and CDR2: SGHNT and YYREEE (reference sequence). The CDR3 runs 15 residues. CDR3 loop: CASSLGGAGDEKLFF. The CDR3, as DNA: TGTGCCAGCAGCTTGGGTGGGGCGGGGGATGAAAAACTGTTTTTT.

The chain recombines TRBV15 with TRBJ1-5, with D maybe TRBD1 (6 bases). Per germline, CDR1 LNHNV and CDR2 YYDKDF (reference sequence). The ends were cut back, 2 bases at V and 15 bases at J, with 17 bases in the middle. The CDR3 runs to 13 residues. The CDR3 loop is CATSRRRDTGSHF. The CDR3 bases are TGTGCCACCAGCAGACGCCGGGACACTGGCTCGCATTTT.

This chain uses TRBV7-9 with TRBJ2-7; 7 positions agree with TRBD1. The CDR3 contains 15 residues. J lost 4 bases, V lost 1 base, and 7 bases had no gene match. Germline CDR1 SEHNR, CDR2 FQNEAQ (reference sequence). The CDR3 DNA is TGTGCCAGCAGCTTAGGTGGGGGACAGAAGTACGAGCAGTACTTC. This codes for CASSLGGGQKYEQYF.

V is TRBV2 and J is TRBJ2-3; 9 nucleotides agree with TRBD2. The CDR3 is 15 amino acids. The V gene end was trimmed by 7 bases and the J gene end by 7 bases; junction bases not matched to a gene: 12. Germline V gene data show CDR1 as SNHLY and CDR2 as FYNNEI. CDR3 DNA sequence: TGTGCCAGCAAGGGGGCTAGCGGGGAGCCCAATACGCAGTATTTT. Amino acid sequence: CASKGASGEPNTQYF. The complete variable domain, with remaining parts taken from reference TRBV2 and TRBJ2-3, reads EPEVTQTPSHQVTQMGQEVILRCVPISNHLYFYWYRQILGQKVEFLVSFYNNEISEKSEIFDDQFSVERPDGSNFTLKIRSTKLEDSAMYFCASKGASGEPNTQYFGPGTRLTVL.

This clone was seen only once. The chain has TRBV5-6 and TRBJ2-2; the match to TRBD1 covers 8 bases. CDR1 is SGHDT and CDR2 is YYEEEE in the germline V gene. The V gene end was trimmed by 6 bases and the J gene end by 10 bases; junction bases not matched to a gene: 14. The CDR3 contains 15 residues. The CDR3 loop is CASNSGTGGSAELFF. The CDR3 region has the DNA TGTGCCAGCAACTCCGGGACAGGAGGTTCGGCGGAGCTGTTTTTT.

This chain joins TRBV7-3 and TRBJ2-3, with 10 nucleotides matching TRBD2. Germline lookup yields CDR1 SGHTA and CDR2 FQGTGA. The CDR3 runs to 17 residues. J lost 5 bases, V lost 5 bases, and 13 bases had no gene match. The CDR3, as DNA: TGTGCCAGCAGCGACGTGCAGGTAGCGGGAGGCGAAGATACGCAGTATTTT. Residues: CASSDVQVAGGEDTQYF.

The chain uses TRBV6-5 and TRBJ1-2; 8 bases agree with TRBD1. The V and J ends lost 6 bases and 4 bases, in that order; junction bases with no gene match: 4. The length of the CDR3 is 13 residues. Germline V gene lookup returns CDR1 MNHEY and CDR2 SVGAGI. Written as DNA, the CDR3 is TGTGCCAGCAGCCGACAGGGGCTCTATGGCTACACCTTC. Encoded protein: CASSRQGLYGYTF.

This sequence joins TRBV7-3 and TRBJ1-2, with unresolved D. From germline, CDR1 is SGHTA and CDR2 FQGTGA. This CDR3 comprises 14 residues. V gave up 0 bases and J gave up 3 bases, with 8 bases separating them. CDR3 DNA sequence: TGTGCCAGCAGCTTAACGGAGGATTACTATGGCTACACCTTC. Translating gives CASSLTEDYYGYTF.

This chain connects TRBV19 to TRBJ2-2; the D gene is possibly TRBD2 (6 bases). Germline V gives CDR1 LNHDA, CDR2 SQIVND (reference sequence). This CDR3 region has 16 residues. The germline V and J ends were trimmed by 7 bases and 5 bases, with 20 bases remaining between them. The CDR3 reads CASITGVGGRTGELFF. As DNA, the CDR3 is TGTGCCAGTATTACGGGGGTCGGGGGACGAACCGGGGAGCTGTTTTTT.

The chain has TRBV7-3 and TRBJ2-5; D may be TRBD2 (6 bases). The CDR3 is made up of 14 amino acids. Trimming took off 4 bases at V and 3 bases at J, with 12 bases between the two ends. CDR1 and CDR2 from the germline V gene are SGHTA and FQGTGA. CDR3 sequence: CASSSEGPKETQYF. CDR3 coding DNA: TGTGCCAGCAGCTCGGAGGGGCCTAAAGAGACCCAGTACTTC.